The clone carrying this T cell receptor (beta chain) has more than one count but fewer than ten. Its antigen is currently unknown. The sample belongs to a study of blood T cells in healthy people across ages. No fewer than 5.5 micrograms of total RNA were isolated from every sample. Germline V gene sequence: CDR1 SGHTA, CDR2 FQGNSA. The V and J ends lost 1 base and 9 bases respectively, with 13 bases between them. The CDR3 is 15 amino acids. For the second PCR, which ran for about 6 to 11 cycles, a sample-barcoded 5' primer and a J-beta primer mix were used. TCRdb fed the 5' RACE reads into MiXCR, producing one record per CDR3 protein. The table has some 890,000 distinct CDR3 sequences, 29% seen once; the top ten hold more than 8.5%. Study-level points and caveats: A roughly linear fall in TCR beta diversity per million T cells was seen with increasing age.

This sample was shared with a second study, whose subject was T cells of mothers and their children. That work adds: Related mother-child pairs showed slightly, non-significantly higher overlap than unrelated pairs.

Sequencing was performed on blood. This TCR was sampled from a woman between 35 and 50 years old in good health. The chain links TRBV7-2 to TRBJ1-6, with D possibly matching TRBD1 (6 bases). CDR3 residues: CASSLETRGISPLHF. The CDR3 coding sequence is TGTGCCAGCAGCTTAGAGACCAGGGGTATTTCACCCCTCCACTTT.